These 18 T cell receptor beta chains were sequenced from one sample in a study of shared clonotypes between healthy human individuals. Positive CCR7 selection of CD45RO-negative cells yielded the naive CD8 cells, and terminally differentiated effector memory CD45RA+ cells were excluded. TCRdb's table, derived via immunoSEQ multiplex PCR, lists solely in-frame clones and lacks some. The table shows around 2,100,000 clones, with over 85% occurring only once. Material for sequencing was naive CD8+ T cells sorted from blood. The receptors shown here come from a man younger than 35 in good health.

This clone appeared once. The chain carries TRBV11-2 and TRBJ2-5, with 10 bases aligning to TRBD2. CDR3 length: 16 residues. Germline V CDR1 and CDR2: SGHAT, FQNNGV. The V segment lost 5 bases and the J segment 5 bases; nucleotides outside the gene matches: 11. CDR3 amino acids: CASSLPTSGTDETQYF. The DNA of the CDR3 is TGTGCCAGCAGCCTACCAACTAGCGGGACCGATGAGACCCAGTACTTC.

The V gene is TRBV5-1, the J gene TRBJ1-2; 7 positions agree with TRBD1. With 4 bases clipped from V and 4 bases from J, the junction kept 7 bases outside the gene matches. Germline CDR1 is SGHRS and CDR2 is YFSETQ. This CDR3 has 14 residues. The CDR3 protein is CASSPGQDVYGYTF. As DNA, the CDR3 is TGCGCCAGCAGCCCTGGACAGGACGTCTATGGCTACACCTTC.

This clone was detected only once. The V and J genes are TRBV5-6 and TRBJ2-7; TRBD2 agrees at 7 bases. V trimming: 3 bases; J trimming: 5 bases; junction bases outside the gene matches: 5. The CDR3 sequence is 13 residues long. In germline, CDR1 is SGHDT, CDR2 YYEEEE. The CDR3 region has the DNA TGTGCCAGCAGCTGGTGGGGAGGGAACGAGCAGTACTTC. It translates to CASSWWGGNEQYF.

J is TRBJ2-2 and V is TRBV27; D perhaps matches TRBD1 (6 bases). The CDR3 extends over 16 amino acids. The V end was cut by 5 bases, the J end by 1 base, with 14 bases between. Germline lookup yields CDR1 MNHEY and CDR2 SMNVEV (reference sequence). In DNA, the CDR3 is TGTGCCAGCAGTCCCTTCTGGACAGAGAACACCGGGGAGCTGTTTTTT. This sequence encodes CASSPFWTENTGELFF.

V gene TRBV4-1 combines with J gene TRBJ1-1; D is uncertain. The CDR3 consists of 13 residues. Between the trimmed V and J ends, which lost 3 bases and 2 bases, there was a span of 7 bases. Per the germline V gene, CDR1 is MGHRA and CDR2 is YSYEKL. CDR3 residues: CASSHPVNTEAFF. CDR3 bases: TGCGCCAGCAGCCATCCTGTTAACACTGAAGCTTTCTTT.

The rearrangement links TRBV28 to TRBJ1-1; TRBD1 agrees at 7 bases. V shed 6 bases and J 0 bases; nucleotides not matched to a gene: 4. The germline gives CDR1 MDHEN, CDR2 SYDVKM. The CDR3 is 14 residues long. The CDR3 is CASSVTGVNTEAFF. The CDR3 nucleotides are TGTGCCAGCAGCGTTACAGGGGTGAACACTGAAGCTTTCTTT.

The chain links TRBV27 to TRBJ2-1; no clear D. V was pared by 0 bases and J by 8 bases, with 8 bases between. The CDR3 contains 13 residues. CDR1 and CDR2 from the germline V gene are MNHEY and SMNVEV (reference sequence). The CDR3 loop is CASSLSKRDEQFF. The CDR3 DNA sequence: TGTGCCAGCAGTTTATCGAAGCGCGATGAGCAGTTCTTC.

This clone has a single count. The V gene is TRBV11-3, the J gene TRBJ2-1, with TRBD1 identical over 10 bases. With 5 bases clipped from V and 3 bases from J, the junction kept 7 bases outside the gene matches. CDR3 length equals 16 residues. CDR1 and CDR2 (germline): SGHNT, YENEEA. The CDR3 nucleotides are TGTGCCAGCAGCCCAGACAGGGACAGGGGCTACAATGAGCAGTTCTTC. Residues: CASSPDRDRGYNEQFF.

This clone was seen a handful of times. The identical CDR3 is also encoded by other nucleotide sequences in the sample. The J gene is TRBJ2-5, the V gene TRBV28; no firm D call. V was trimmed by 3 bases and J by 5 bases, leaving 4 bases between them. The CDR3 covers 11 residues. Per germline, CDR1 MDHEN and CDR2 SYDVKM. This CDR3 is CASSFGETQYF. The CDR3, as DNA: TGTGCCAGCAGTTTCGGGGAGACCCAGTACTTC.

The chain uses TRBV5-6 and TRBJ2-5; possibly TRBD1 or TRBD2 for D (5 bases each). This CDR3 has 14 amino acids. The germline V gene encodes CDR1 SGHDT and CDR2 YYEEEE. V lost 5 bases and J 4 bases, leaving 15 bases between the germline ends. The CDR3 loop reads CASRSGPIVETQYF. Here the CDR3 DNA reads TGTGCCAGCAGGTCGGGGCCCATAGTAGAGACCCAGTACTTC.

This sequence joins TRBV11-2 and TRBJ1-2; D is uncertain. The germline V gene encodes CDR1 SGHAT and CDR2 FQNNGV. The CDR3 totals 14 residues. V shed 2 bases and J shed 0 bases, with 7 bases lying between them. The CDR3 loop reads CASSLYSSNYGYTF. DNA of the CDR3: TGTGCCAGCAGCTTATACAGCTCTAACTATGGCTACACCTTC.

As for this clone: Other DNA sequences of this sample code for an identical CDR3. The V gene is TRBV29-1, the J gene TRBJ1-2; D remains unclear. This CDR3 is 10 amino acids long. Trimming took 1 base from V and 8 from J, leaving 5 bases between them. Germline-derived CDR1 and CDR2 are SQVTM and ANQGSEA. CDR3 sequence reads: CSVEGNGYTF. DNA for the CDR3: TGCAGCGTTGAAGGAAACGGCTACACCTTC.

V gene TRBV13 combines with J gene TRBJ2-6; D gene ambiguous. This CDR3 is 16 amino acids long. The germline CDR1 and CDR2 sequences are PRHDT and FYEKMQ (reference sequence). V shed 2 bases and J shed 3 bases, with 11 bases lying between them. Here the CDR3 reads CASSLTLLGGANVLTF. The DNA for the CDR3 is TGTGCCAGCAGCTTAACTCTTCTTGGTGGGGCCAACGTCCTGACTTTC.

V is TRBV28 and J is TRBJ1-1; 10 positions match TRBD1. Germline loops: CDR1 MDHEN, CDR2 SYDVKM. The CDR3 is made up of 16 amino acids. After removal of 2 bases from V and 3 bases from J, the junction contained 6 bases not matched to a gene. The chain's CDR3 is CASSLGLGTGDTEAFF. The CDR3 DNA is TGTGCCAGCAGTTTAGGGCTCGGGACAGGGGACACTGAAGCTTTCTTT.

This chain links TRBV2 with TRBJ2-5, with D maybe TRBD1 (5 bases). Germline V CDR1 and CDR2: SNHLY, FYNNEI. The germline V and J ends were trimmed by 7 bases and 1 base, with 13 bases remaining between them. The CDR3 consists of 14 residues. The CDR3 DNA reads as TGTGCCAGCACATCCCCAGGGTCCCAAGAGACCCAGTACTTC. This codes for CASTSPGSQETQYF. The entire variable domain, with the rest obtained from reference TRBV2 and TRBJ2-5, is as follows: EPEVTQTPSHQVTQMGQEVILRCVPISNHLYFYWYRQILGQKVEFLVSFYNNEISEKSEIFDDQFSVERPDGSNFTLKIRSTKLEDSAMYFCASTSPGSQETQYFGPGTRLLVL.

The V and J genes are TRBV4-3 and TRBJ2-5; perhaps TRBD2 as D (6 bases). With 4 bases removed from V and 5 bases from J, the gap between germline ends came to 17 bases. Germline loops: CDR1 LGHNA, CDR2 YSLEER. CDR3 length: 15 residues. The CDR3 DNA is TGCGCCAGCAGCCCCTCGCCCCCGGGAGACGAGACCCAGTACTTC. Amino acids: CASSPSPPGDETQYF.

In regard to this clone: This CDR3 is also generated by other DNA sequences in the sample. The V and J genes are TRBV27 and TRBJ1-1; D not resolved. V dropped 5 bases and J dropped 4 bases, with 8 bases sitting between them. The CDR3 is made up of 12 amino acids. CDR1 and CDR2 from the germline V gene are MNHEY and SMNVEV (reference sequence). Here the CDR3 reads CASSPSGTEAFF. DNA of the CDR3: TGTGCCAGCAGTCCATCGGGCACTGAAGCTTTCTTT.

V and J are TRBV2 and TRBJ2-7, with TRBD2 matching over 8 bases. V dropped 2 bases and J dropped 3; count of bases not matched to a gene: 3. Looked up from germline, CDR1 is SNHLY and CDR2 is FYNNEI. This CDR3 is 14 amino acids long. The CDR3 coding sequence is TGTGCCAGCAGTGAAACAGCGGGAGACTACGAGCAGTACTTC. It is translated as CASSETAGDYEQYF.